This TCR beta chain emerged from a study of T cell changes during pregnancy in multiple sclerosis (dated by TCRdb to about 2019). Describing the broader study: The study looked at changes in the T cell repertoire across pregnancy in women with multiple sclerosis.

Spanning cysteine to phenylalanine, the CDR3 consists of 14 amino acids. Of all the DNA, just the CDR3 is kept, 42 bases in frame from base 1. V has 4 bases trimmed and J has 4 bases trimmed; junction bases matching no gene number 9. CDR1 is given as GTSNPN and CDR2 as SVGIG, both from the germline V gene (reference sequence). The library was made by the immunoSEQ multiplex PCR assay. Imported from immuneACCESS, the table was reduced by TCRdb to in-frame sequences with V and J called. These copies leave out some clones; in studies compared against another copy, an unresolved V gene accounts for under half, and the cause of the remainder is not known. In all, the sample holds some 27,000 clones, and roughly 91% of those were seen once. Around 8% of the sample comes from the top ten. Points on this clone: Its antigen target is currently unknown. Within one base of it there is no much larger clone, and no base qualities were kept.

Material: CD8+ T cells from peripheral blood mononuclear cells, obtained before pregnancy. The TCR was taken from a female donor with multiple sclerosis, enrolled in a pregnancy study. Rearrangement joined TRBV30 to TRBJ1-1, with 7 bases matching TRBD1. The DNA sequence is as follows: TGTGCCTGGAAAAACAGGGGTTTGAGCACTGAAGCTTTCTTT. Its translation is CAWKNRGLSTEAFF. Supplemented by the reference TRBV30 and TRBJ1-1 proteins around the CDR3, the complete variable domain is SQTIHQWPATLVQPVGSPLSLECTVEGTSNPNLYWYRQAAGRGLQLLFYSVGIGQISSEVPQNLSASRPQDRQFILSSKKLLLSDSGFYLCAWKNRGLSTEAFFGQGTRLTVV.